These T cell receptor beta chains were read from a single sample in a study of CD8+ T cells in alopecia areata. Clones were read by immunoSEQ multiplex PCR, and TCRdb kept only the in-frame ones, dropping some. The sample lists around 150,000 clones, approximately 60% occurring once. The sample in question was CD4+ T cells sorted from blood, obtained at week 24, from a patient treated with tofacitinib. These receptors originate from a human donor with alopecia areata. Each CDR3 is given with its conserved first and last residue. Fields, in order: D gene, clone size, V gene, J gene, CDR3 DNA, CDR3 protein. A D gene is named only where the DNA matches it firmly. Part of the rows lack a size; the others show once, few, many or a class for expanded clones.

>-|-|TRBV2|TRBJ1-5
TGTGCCAGCAGTGAAGACAGGGAGCATCAGCCCCAGCATTTT
CASSEDREHQPQHF
>-|-|TRBV6-1|TRBJ2-1
TGTGCCAGCAGTGCTACCGGGAAGTCCTACAATGAGCAGTTCTTC
CASSATGKSYNEQFF
>TRBD1|few|TRBV29-1|TRBJ1-5
TGCAGCGCCTCGACAGGGATTAGCAATCAGCCCCAGCATTTT
CSASTGISNQPQHF
>-|few|TRBV29-1|TRBJ2-3
TGCAGCGTTGGGATAGATACGCAGTATTTT
CSVGIDTQYF
>-|-|TRBV5-1|TRBJ1-1
TGCGCCAGCAGCCCGGACCGGGGGCCTCGAGGTGAAGCTTTCTTT
CASSPDRGPRGEAFF
>-|-|TRBV4-1|TRBJ2-7
TGCGCCAGCAGCCAGAGCTTAATGGACATCCTCTACGAGCAGTACTTC
CASSQSLMDILYEQYF
>-|-|TRBV7-8|TRBJ2-2
TGTGCCAGCAGCTACCAGGCGAAGCGCACCGGGGAGCTGTTTTTT
CASSYQAKRTGELFF
>-|-|TRBV5-6|TRBJ1-2
TGTGCCAGCAGCCTCTCACCCGGTGCTTACACCTTC
CASSLSPGAYTF
>TRBD2|few|TRBV4-1|TRBJ2-3
TGCGCCAGCAGCCAAGTTTACGGGGGGGCTGGTTGGCCTACCACAGATACGCAGTATTTT
CASSQVYGGAGWPTTDTQYF
>-|-|TRBV29-1|TRBJ2-7
TGCAGCGTTGAACTAGACTCCTACGAGCAGTACTTC
CSVELDSYEQYF